The clone carrying this T cell receptor beta chain was seen repeatedly, ten times or more. Its antigen is as yet unknown. This sample is part of a study of Graves' ophthalmopathy and Graves' hyperthyroidism. Study-wide points: The model's prediction of ophthalmopathy progression had 65% to 71% sensitivity and 72% to 80% specificity.

The diagnosis was founded upon clinical symptoms, serum thyroxine, TRAb, thyroid ultrasound and orbital computed tomography. The CDR3 contains 11 residues. V was shortened by 3 bases and J by 8 bases, with 10 bases between the two germline ends. CDR1 is DFQATT, CDR2 SNEGSKA, per germline (reference sequence). The authors amplified TCR beta CDR3 regions, and they did so from RNA transcripts for repertoire sequencing. Investigators did first-round RT-PCR with HTBI primers, then second-round multiplex PCR. TCRdb used MiXCR to reprocess the multiplex PCR reads, holding one entry per CDR3 protein. The sample has roughly 400,000 distinct CDR3 sequences, 18% seen once.

The TCR was taken from a woman in her late teens or twenties with Graves' ophthalmopathy. This chain connects TRBV20-1 to TRBJ1-2; D gene ambiguous. The sample was peripheral blood. The CDR3 protein is CSARATVGYTF. CDR3 coding DNA: TGCAGTGCTAGGGCGACTGTCGGCTACACCTTC.